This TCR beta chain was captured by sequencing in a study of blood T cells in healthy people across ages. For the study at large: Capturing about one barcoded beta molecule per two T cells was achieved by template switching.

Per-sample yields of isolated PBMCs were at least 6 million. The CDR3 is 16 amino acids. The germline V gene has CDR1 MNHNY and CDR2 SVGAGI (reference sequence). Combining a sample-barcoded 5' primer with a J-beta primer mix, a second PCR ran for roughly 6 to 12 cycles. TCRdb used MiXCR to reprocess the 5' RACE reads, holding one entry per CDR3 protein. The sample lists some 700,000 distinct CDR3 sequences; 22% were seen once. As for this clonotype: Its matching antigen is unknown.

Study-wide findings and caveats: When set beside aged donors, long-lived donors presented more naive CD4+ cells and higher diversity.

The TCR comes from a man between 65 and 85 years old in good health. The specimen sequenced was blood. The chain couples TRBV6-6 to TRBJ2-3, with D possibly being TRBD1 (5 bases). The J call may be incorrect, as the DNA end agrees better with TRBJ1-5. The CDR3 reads CASTGAGQLTTDTQHF. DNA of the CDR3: TGTGCCAGCACCGGTGCGGGGCAGTTAACCACAGATACGCAGCATTTT.